The source of this TCR beta chain is a study of persistence of HIV-infected CD4 T cells. About the research overall: Blood samples, up to roughly 200 mL, came from multiple time points, except two leukapheresis donors sampled once.

Cells were stimulated with overlapping HIV-1 Gag 15-mer peptides. CD4+ T cells upregulating both CD40 ligand and CD69 were sorted as responding cells. Undetectable plasma HIV-1 RNA below 50 copies/mL lasted at least 4 years. For around 17 hours, CD8-depleted PBMCs received anti-CD28/CD49d costimulation, a CD40-blocking antibody and enfuvirtide. Points from the study as a whole: Degenerate expanded CDR3beta sequences were enriched among CMV- and Gag-responding cells.

The libraries were made with immunoSEQ version 4 in survey mode. TCRdb's copy holds only in-frame clones and misses some; the assay was immunoSEQ multiplex PCR. This table holds about 25,000 clones, less than 85% found once. Of note for this clone: Antigen specificity is unknown.

This CDR3 comprises 10 residues. CDR1 is SQVTM, CDR2 ANQGSEA, per germline. The germline V and J ends were trimmed by 4 bases and 13 bases, with 11 bases remaining between them. The specimen was CD4+ T cells sorted from PBMCs after 18-hour stimulation, collected from a patient who received antiretroviral therapy. V gene TRBV29-1 combines with J gene TRBJ2-1; no definite D call. This sequence originates from an adult man with HIV who was CMV-seropositive. The DNA for the CDR3 is TGCAGCGTTGCGGTGACCGATCAGTTCTTC. It encodes CSVAVTDQFF.